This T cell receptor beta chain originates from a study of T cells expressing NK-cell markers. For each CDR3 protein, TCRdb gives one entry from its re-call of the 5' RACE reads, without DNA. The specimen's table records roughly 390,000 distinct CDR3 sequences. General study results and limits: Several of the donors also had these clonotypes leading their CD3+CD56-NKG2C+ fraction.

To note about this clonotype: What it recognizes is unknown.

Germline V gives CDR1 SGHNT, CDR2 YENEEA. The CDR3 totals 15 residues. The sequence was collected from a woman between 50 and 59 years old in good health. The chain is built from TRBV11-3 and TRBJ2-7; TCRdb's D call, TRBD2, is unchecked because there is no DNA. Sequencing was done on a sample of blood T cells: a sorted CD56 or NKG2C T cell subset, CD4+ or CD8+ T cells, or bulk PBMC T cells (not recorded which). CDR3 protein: CASSPGLAGAEEQYF.